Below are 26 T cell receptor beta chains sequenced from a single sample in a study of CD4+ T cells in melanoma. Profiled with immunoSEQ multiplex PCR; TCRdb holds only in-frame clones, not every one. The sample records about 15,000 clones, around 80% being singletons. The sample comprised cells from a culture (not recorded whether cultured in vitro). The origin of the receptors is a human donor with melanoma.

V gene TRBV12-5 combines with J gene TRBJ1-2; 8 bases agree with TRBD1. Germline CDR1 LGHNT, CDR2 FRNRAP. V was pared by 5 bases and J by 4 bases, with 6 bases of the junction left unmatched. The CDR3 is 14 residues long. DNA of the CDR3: TGTGCTAGTGGTGTTGACAGGGGAGTCTATGGCTACACCTTC. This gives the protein CASGVDRGVYGYTF.

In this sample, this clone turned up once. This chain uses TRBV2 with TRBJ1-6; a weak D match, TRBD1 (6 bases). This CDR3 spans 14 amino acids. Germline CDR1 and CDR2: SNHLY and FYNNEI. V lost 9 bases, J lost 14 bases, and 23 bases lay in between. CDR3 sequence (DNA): TGTGCCAGTACCTCGCGGGGGCCGTTTCGGTCCCTCCACTTT. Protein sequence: CASTSRGPFRSLHF.

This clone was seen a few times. CDR3 nucleotide sequence: TGTGCCAGTAAAACGGGACAGGTCAATGAAAAACTGTTTTTT. Translating gives CASKTGQVNEKLFF. The V call is TRBV19, the J call TRBJ1-4; the match to TRBD1 covers 8 bases. CDR1 LNHDA and CDR2 SQIVND come from the germline V gene (reference sequence). This CDR3 contains 14 residues. The V gene end was trimmed by 7 bases and the J gene end by 5 bases; junction bases not matched to a gene: 6.

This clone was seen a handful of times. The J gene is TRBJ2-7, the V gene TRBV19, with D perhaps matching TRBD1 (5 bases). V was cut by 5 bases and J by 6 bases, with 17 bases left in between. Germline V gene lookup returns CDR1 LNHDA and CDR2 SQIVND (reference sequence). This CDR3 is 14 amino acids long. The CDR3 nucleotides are TGTGCCAGTAGTCCGGCGACAGTCTCTGCCGAGCAGTACTTC. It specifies CASSPATVSAEQYF.

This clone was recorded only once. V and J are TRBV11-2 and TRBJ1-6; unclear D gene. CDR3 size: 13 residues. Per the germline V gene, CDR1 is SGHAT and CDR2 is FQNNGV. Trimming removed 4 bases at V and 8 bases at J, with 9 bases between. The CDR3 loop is CASSSRWDSPLHF. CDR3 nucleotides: TGTGCCAGCAGCTCCCGGTGGGATTCACCCCTCCACTTT.

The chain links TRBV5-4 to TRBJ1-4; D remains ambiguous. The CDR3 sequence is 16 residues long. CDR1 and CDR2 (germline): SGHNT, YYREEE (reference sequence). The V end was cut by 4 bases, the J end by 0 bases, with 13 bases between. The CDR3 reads CASSPGSPTTNEKLFF. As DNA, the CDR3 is TGTGCCAGCAGCCCGGGGTCGCCAACAACTAATGAAAAACTGTTTTTT.

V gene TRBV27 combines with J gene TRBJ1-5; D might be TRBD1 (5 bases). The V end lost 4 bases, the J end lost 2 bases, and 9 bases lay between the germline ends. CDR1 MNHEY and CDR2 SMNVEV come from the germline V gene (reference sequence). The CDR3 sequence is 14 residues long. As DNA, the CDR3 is TGTGCCAGCAGTTCCAGGGCTGGCAATCAGCCCCAGCATTTT. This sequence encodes CASSSRAGNQPQHF.

The CDR3 DNA reads TGTGCCAGCTCTCCGGGTCCCTACGAGCAGTACTTC. This encodes CASSPGPYEQYF. The V gene is TRBV18, the J gene TRBJ2-7; D not certain. CDR1 and CDR2 from the germline V gene are KGHSH and LQKENI. V lost 6 bases, J lost 2 bases, and 8 bases lay in between. This CDR3 contains 12 residues.

The CDR3 coding sequence is TGTGCCACCCAGCCTATTTCGGGAGTACAGCCCCAGCATTTT. It translates to CATQPISGVQPQHF. The rearrangement joins TRBV6-1 to TRBJ1-5, with unresolved D. V was pared by 10 bases and J by 7 bases, with 20 bases between. CDR1 and CDR2 from the germline V gene are MNHNS and SASEGT. The CDR3 consists of 14 residues.

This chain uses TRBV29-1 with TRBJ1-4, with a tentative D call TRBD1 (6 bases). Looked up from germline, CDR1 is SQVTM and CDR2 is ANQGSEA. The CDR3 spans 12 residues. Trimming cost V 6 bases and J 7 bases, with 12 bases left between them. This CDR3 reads CSVRGAREKLFF. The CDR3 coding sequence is TGCAGCGTACGGGGGGCACGTGAAAAACTGTTTTTT.

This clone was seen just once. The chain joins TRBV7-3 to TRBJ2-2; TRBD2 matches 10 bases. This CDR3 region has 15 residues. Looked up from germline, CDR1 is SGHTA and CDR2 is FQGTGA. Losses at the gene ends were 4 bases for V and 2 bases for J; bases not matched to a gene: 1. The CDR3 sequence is CASSWTSGNTGELFF. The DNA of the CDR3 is TGTGCCAGCAGCTGGACTAGCGGAAACACCGGGGAGCTGTTTTTT.

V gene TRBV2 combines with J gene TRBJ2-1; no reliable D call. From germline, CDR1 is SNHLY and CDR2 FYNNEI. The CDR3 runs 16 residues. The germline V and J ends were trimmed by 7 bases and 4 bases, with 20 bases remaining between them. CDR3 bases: TGTGCCAGCATGGACGGAGTGAGCCTCGATTACAATGAGCAGTTCTTC. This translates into CASMDGVSLDYNEQFF.

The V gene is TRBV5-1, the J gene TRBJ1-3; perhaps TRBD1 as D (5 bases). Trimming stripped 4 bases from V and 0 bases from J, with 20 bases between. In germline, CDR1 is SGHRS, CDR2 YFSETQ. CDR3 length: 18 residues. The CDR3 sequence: CASSPLTKTASSGNTIYF. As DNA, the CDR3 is TGCGCCAGCAGCCCCCTTACCAAGACAGCGAGCTCTGGAAACACCATATATTTT.

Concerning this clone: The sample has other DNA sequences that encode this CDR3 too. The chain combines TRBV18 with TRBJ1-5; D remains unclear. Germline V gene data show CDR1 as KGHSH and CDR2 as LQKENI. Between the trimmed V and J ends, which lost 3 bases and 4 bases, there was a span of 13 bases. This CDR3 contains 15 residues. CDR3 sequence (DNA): TGTGCCAGCTCACCTACCACACAGACTAATCAGCCCCAGCATTTT. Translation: CASSPTTQTNQPQHF.

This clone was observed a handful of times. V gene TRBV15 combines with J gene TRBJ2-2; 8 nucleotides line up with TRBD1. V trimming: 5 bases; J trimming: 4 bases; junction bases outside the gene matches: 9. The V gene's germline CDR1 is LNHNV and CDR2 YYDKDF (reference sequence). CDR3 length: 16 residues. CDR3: CATSGGQGAFTGELFF. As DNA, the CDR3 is TGTGCCACCAGCGGCGGACAGGGCGCGTTCACCGGGGAGCTGTTTTTT.

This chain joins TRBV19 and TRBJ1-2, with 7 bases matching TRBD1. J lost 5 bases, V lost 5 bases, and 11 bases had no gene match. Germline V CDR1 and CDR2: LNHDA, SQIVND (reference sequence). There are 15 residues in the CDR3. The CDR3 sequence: CASSVQGGGRYGYTF. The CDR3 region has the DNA TGTGCCAGTAGTGTCCAAGGGGGCGGCCGTTATGGCTACACCTTC.

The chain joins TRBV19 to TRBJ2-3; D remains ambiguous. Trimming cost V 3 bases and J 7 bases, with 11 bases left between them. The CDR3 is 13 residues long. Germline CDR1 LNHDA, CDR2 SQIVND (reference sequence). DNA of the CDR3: TGTGCCAGTAGTATGACGTTTACGAATACGCAGTATTTT. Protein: CASSMTFTNTQYF.

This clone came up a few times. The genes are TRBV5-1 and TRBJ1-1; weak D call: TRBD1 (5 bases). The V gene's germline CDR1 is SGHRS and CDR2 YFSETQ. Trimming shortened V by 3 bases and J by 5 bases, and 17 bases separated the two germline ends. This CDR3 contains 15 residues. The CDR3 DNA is TGCGCCAGCAGCTGGGACGGCTACCTTGGGACTGAAGCTTTCTTT. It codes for CASSWDGYLGTEAFF.

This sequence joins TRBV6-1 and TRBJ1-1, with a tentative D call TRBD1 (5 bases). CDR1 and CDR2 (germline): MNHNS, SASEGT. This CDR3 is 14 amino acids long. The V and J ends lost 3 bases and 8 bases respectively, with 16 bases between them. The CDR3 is CASSEEAWGGEAFF. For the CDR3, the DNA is TGTGCCAGCAGTGAGGAGGCCTGGGGCGGGGAAGCTTTCTTT.

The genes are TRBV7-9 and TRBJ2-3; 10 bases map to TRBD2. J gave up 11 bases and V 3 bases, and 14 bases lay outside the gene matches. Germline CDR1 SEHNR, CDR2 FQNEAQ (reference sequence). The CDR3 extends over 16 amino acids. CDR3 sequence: CASSFRAGLARQGQYF. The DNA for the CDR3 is TGTGCCAGCAGCTTTCGGGCGGGACTAGCGAGGCAGGGGCAGTATTTT.

The CDR3 is CATLDRAHEQYF. The DNA of the CDR3 is TGTGCCACCCTTGACAGGGCCCACGAGCAGTACTTC. The chain links TRBV6-1 to TRBJ2-7; 7 nucleotides agree with TRBD1. The V gene's germline CDR1 is MNHNS and CDR2 SASEGT. CDR3 length equals 12 residues. Germline trimming cut 10 bases from V and 5 bases from J; bases unmatched to any gene: 8.

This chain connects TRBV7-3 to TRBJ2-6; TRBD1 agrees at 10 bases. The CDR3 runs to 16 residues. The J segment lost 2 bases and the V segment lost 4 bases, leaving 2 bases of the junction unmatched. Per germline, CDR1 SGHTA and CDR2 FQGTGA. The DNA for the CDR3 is TGTGCCAGCAGCTCGACAGGGGGCACTGGGGCCAACGTCCTGACTTTC. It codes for CASSSTGGTGANVLTF.

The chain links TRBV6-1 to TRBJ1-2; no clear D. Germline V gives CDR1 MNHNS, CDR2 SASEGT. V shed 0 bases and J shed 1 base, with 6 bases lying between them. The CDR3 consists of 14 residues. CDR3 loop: CASSEAGSNYGYTF. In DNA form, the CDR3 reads TGTGCCAGCAGTGAAGCTGGCAGTAACTATGGCTACACCTTC.

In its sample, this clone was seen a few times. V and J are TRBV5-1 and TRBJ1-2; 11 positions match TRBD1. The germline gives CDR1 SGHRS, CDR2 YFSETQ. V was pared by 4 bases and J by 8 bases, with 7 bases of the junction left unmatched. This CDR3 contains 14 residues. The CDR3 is CASSMGQGEGGYTF. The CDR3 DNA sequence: TGCGCCAGCAGCATGGGACAGGGGGAAGGCGGCTACACCTTC.

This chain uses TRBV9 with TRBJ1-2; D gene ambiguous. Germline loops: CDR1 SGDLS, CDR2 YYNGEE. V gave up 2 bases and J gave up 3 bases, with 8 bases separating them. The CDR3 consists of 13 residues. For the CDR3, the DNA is TGTGCCAGCAGCGTGGACGGCTACTATGGCTACACCTTC. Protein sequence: CASSVDGYYGYTF.

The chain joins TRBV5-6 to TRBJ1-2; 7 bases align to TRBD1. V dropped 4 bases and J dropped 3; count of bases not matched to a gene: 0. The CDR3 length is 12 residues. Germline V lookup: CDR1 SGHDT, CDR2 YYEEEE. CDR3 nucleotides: TGTGCCAGCAGCCAGGGGGACTATGGCTACACCTTC. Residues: CASSQGDYGYTF.